This T cell receptor (beta chain) derives from a study of blood T cell repertoires in COVID-19. Across the study: Donors in the United States, Italy and Spain gave samples during acute or convalescent COVID-19. PBMCs, B-cell-depleted T cells, or T cells provided the cDNA or gDNA that made up the material.

Measured with immunoSEQ multiplex PCR; TCRdb has only the in-frame clones, and not every one. This table has around 330,000 clones, 88% appearing once. CDR3 size: 15 residues. Looked up from germline, CDR1 is SGDLS and CDR2 is YYNGEE. Losses at the gene ends were 4 bases for V and 2 bases for J; bases not matched to a gene: 4. The rearrangement links TRBV9 to TRBJ2-1; 9 bases are a match to TRBD1. This receptor was obtained from a woman aged 45-65 years with active or convalescent COVID-19. Sequencing used peripheral blood. CDR3 coding DNA: TGTGCCAGCAGCCCCGGGACAGGGACCTACAATGAGCAGTTCTTC. This translates into CASSPGTGTYNEQFF.